This TCR beta chain was profiled in a study of cytomegalovirus exposure and HLA in healthy donors. Study-level results: Overall, approximately 150 TCR beta chains were annotated as cytomegalovirus-associated. Rarity held for most TCR sequences, but there were some public TCRs that occurred in many donors. A likely sequencing artifact accounted for one observed cluster of highly shared sequence variants.

The primer mix had 60 Vbeta and 13 Jbeta primers. Data came from immunoSEQ multiplex PCR; TCRdb stores just in-frame clones and leaves some out. This table holds about 220,000 clones, about 80% found once. V lost 4 bases to trimming and J lost 3 bases, with 15 bases between them. Germline V CDR1 and CDR2: SGHNT, YYREEE (reference sequence). The CDR3 runs 15 residues. On this clone: Its antigen is unknown.

Sequenced input: PBMCs. The V gene is TRBV5-4, the J gene TRBJ2-3, with TRBD2 as a possible D gene (5 bases). This TCR derives from a woman aged 40 to 50 in good health and CMV-seropositive. CDR3 protein: CASSVDLSRTDTQYF. In DNA form, the CDR3 reads TGTGCCAGCAGCGTGGACTTGTCTAGAACAGATACGCAGTATTTT.